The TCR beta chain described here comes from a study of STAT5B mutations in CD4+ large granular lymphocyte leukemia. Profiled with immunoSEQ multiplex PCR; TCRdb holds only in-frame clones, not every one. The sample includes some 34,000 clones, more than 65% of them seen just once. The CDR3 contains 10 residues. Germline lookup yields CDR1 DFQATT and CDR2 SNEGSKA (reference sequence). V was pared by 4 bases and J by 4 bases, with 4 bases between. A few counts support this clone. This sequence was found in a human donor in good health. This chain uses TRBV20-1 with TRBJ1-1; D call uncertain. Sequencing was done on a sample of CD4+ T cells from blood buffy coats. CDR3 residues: CSAKATEAFF. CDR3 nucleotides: TGCAGTGCTAAGGCCACTGAAGCTTTCTTT.